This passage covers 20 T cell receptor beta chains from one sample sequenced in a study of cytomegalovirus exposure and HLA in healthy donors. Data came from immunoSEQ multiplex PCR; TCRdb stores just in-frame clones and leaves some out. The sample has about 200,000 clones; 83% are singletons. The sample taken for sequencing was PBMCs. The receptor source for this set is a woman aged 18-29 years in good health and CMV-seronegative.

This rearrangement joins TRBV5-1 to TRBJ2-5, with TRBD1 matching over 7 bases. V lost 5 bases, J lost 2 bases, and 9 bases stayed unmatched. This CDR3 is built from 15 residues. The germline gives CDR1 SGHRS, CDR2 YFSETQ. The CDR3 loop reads CASRRQTGDQETQYF. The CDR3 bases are TGCGCCAGCAGACGCCAAACAGGGGATCAAGAGACCCAGTACTTC.

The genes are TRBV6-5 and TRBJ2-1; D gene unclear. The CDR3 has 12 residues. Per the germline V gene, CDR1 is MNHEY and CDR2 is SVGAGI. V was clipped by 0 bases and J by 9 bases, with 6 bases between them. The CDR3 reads CASSYSLGEQFF. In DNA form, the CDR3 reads TGTGCCAGCAGTTACTCGTTGGGTGAGCAGTTCTTC.

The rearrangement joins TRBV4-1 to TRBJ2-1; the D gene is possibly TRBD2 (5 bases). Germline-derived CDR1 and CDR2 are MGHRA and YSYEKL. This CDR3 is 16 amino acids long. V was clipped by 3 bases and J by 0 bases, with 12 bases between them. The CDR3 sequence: CASSHRGLSSYNEQFF. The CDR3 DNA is TGCGCCAGCAGCCACCGCGGACTCAGCTCCTACAATGAGCAGTTCTTC.

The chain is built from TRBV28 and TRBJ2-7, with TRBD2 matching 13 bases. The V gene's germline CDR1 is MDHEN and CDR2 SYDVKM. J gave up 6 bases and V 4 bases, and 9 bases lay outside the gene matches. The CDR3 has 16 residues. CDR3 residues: CASSSGLAGAWVEQYF. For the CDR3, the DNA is TGTGCCAGCAGTTCCGGACTAGCGGGAGCATGGGTCGAGCAGTACTTC.

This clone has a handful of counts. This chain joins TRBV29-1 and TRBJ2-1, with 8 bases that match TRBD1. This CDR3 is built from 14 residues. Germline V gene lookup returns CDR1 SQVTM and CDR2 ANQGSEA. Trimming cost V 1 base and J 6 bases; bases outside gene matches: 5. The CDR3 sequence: CSVEGTGTVNEQFF. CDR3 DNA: TGCAGCGTTGAAGGGACAGGGACTGTCAATGAGCAGTTCTTC.

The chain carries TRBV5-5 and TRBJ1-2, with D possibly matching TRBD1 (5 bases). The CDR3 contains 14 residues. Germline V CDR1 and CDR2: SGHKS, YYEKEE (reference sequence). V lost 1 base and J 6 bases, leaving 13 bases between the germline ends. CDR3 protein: CASSLTGGTDGYTF. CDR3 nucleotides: TGTGCCAGCAGCTTGACCGGTGGGACCGATGGCTACACCTTC.

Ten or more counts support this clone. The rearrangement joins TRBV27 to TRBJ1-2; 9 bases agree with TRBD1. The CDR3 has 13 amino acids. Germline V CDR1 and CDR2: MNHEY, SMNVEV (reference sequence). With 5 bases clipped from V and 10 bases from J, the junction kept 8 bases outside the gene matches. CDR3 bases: TGTGCCAGCAGTCTCAATTACAGGGGGCACTACACCTTC. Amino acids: CASSLNYRGHYTF.

The CDR3 sequence is CASSETHRQGRGEKLFF. DNA of the CDR3: TGTGCCAGCAGTGAAACCCATCGACAGGGAAGAGGTGAAAAACTGTTTTTT. The rearrangement joins TRBV6-1 to TRBJ1-4; 7 nucleotides line up with TRBD1. Germline-derived CDR1 and CDR2 are MNHNS and SASEGT. CDR3 size: 17 residues. Trimming cost V 2 bases and J 7 bases; bases outside gene matches: 13.

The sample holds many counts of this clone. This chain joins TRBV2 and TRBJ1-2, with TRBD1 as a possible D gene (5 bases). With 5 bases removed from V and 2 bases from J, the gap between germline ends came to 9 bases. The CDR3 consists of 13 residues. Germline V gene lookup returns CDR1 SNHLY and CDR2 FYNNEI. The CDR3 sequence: CASSLDINYGYTF. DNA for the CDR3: TGTGCCAGCAGTTTGGACATCAACTATGGCTACACCTTC. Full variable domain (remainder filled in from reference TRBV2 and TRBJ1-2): EPEVTQTPSHQVTQMGQEVILRCVPISNHLYFYWYRQILGQKVEFLVSFYNNEISEKSEIFDDQFSVERPDGSNFTLKIRSTKLEDSAMYFCASSLDINYGYTFGSGTRLTVV.

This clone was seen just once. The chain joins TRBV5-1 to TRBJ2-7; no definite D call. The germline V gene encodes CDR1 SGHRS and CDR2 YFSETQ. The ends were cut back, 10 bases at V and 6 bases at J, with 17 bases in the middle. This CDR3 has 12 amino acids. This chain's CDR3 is CACRLGSSEQYF. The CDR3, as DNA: TGCGCCTGTCGGTTAGGAAGCAGCGAGCAGTACTTC.

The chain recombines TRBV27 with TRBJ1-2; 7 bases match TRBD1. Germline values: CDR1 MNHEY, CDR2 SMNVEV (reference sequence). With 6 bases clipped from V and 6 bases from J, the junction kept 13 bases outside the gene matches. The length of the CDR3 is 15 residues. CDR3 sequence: CASSLLGTAGDGYTF. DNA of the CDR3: TGTGCCAGCAGCCTCCTCGGGACAGCCGGGGATGGCTACACCTTC.

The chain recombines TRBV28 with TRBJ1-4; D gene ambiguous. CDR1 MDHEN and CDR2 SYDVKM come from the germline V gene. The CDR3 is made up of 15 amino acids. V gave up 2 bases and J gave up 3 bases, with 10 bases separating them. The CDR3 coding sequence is TGTGCCAGCAGTTTAAGGAGTACAGCTAATGAAAAACTGTTTTTT. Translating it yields CASSLRSTANEKLFF.

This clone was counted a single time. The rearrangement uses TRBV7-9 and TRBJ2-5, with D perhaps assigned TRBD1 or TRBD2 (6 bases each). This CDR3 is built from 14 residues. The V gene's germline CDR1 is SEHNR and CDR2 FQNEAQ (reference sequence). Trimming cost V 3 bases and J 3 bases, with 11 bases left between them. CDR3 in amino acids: CASSFLRGEETQYF. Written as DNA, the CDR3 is TGTGCCAGCAGCTTCCTGAGGGGGGAAGAGACCCAGTACTTC.

This CDR3 reads CASSEVSGGRVYGYTF. As DNA, the CDR3 is TGTGCCAGCAGTGAAGTTTCAGGGGGGCGCGTCTATGGCTACACCTTC. The V and J genes are TRBV2 and TRBJ1-2; 7 bases are a match to TRBD1. Germline V gives CDR1 SNHLY, CDR2 FYNNEI. The CDR3 length is 16 residues. The J segment lost 4 bases and the V segment lost 1 base, leaving 9 bases of the junction unmatched.

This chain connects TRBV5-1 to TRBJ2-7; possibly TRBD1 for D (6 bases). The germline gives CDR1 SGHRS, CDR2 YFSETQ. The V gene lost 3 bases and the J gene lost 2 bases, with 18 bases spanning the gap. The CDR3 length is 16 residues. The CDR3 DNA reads TGCGCCAGCAGCTCTACCGGGACAACAGCTACCTACGAGCAGTACTTC. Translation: CASSSTGTTATYEQYF.

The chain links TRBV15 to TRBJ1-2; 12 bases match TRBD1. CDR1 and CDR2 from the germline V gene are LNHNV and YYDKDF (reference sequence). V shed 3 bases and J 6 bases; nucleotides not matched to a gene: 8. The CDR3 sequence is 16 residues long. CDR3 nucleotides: TGTGCCACCAGCAGGTCTCCGGGACAGGGGGCGAATGGCTACACCTTC. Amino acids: CATSRSPGQGANGYTF.

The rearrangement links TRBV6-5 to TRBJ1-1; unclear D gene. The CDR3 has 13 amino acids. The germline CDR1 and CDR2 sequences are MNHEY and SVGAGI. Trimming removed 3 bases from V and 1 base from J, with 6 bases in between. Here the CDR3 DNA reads TGTGCCAGCAGTTATTGGCAGAACACTGAAGCTTTCTTT. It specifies CASSYWQNTEAFF.

The chain's CDR3 is CASPKTNGGGYTF. CDR3 in DNA: TGTGCCAGCCCCAAAACCAATGGGGGTGGCTACACCTTC. The rearrangement links TRBV6-1 to TRBJ1-2; TRBD1 might be the D (5 bases). V lost 8 bases and J lost 7, with 17 bases in between. Germline V gene lookup returns CDR1 MNHNS and CDR2 SASEGT. The CDR3 length is 13 residues.

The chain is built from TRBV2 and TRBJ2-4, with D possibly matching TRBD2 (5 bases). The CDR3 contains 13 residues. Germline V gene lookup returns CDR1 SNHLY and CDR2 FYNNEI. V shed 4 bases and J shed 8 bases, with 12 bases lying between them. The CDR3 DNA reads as TGTGCCAGCAGTGCTAGGGAGAAAGACATTCAGTACTTC. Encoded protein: CASSAREKDIQYF.

CDR3 sequence: CASSDATVTEAFF. CDR3 nucleotides: TGTGCCAGCAGTGATGCGACAGTTACTGAAGCTTTCTTT. J is TRBJ1-1 and V is TRBV25-1; D possibly corresponds to TRBD1 (5 bases). Per germline, CDR1 MGHDK and CDR2 SYGVNS. The CDR3 extends over 13 amino acids. Trimming removed 3 bases at V and 5 bases at J, with 10 bases between. Using reference TRBV25-1 and TRBJ1-1 for the parts outside the CDR3, the full variable domain is EADIYQTPRYLVIGTGKKITLECSQTMGHDKMYWYQQDPGMELHLIHYSYGVNSTEKGDLSSESTVSRIRTEHFPLTLESARPSHTSQYLCASSDATVTEAFFGQGTRLTVV.